This T cell receptor (beta chain) was retrieved from a study of T cell responses to AZD1222 COVID-19 vaccine. The ends were cut back, 7 bases at V and 3 bases at J, with 15 bases in the middle. Germline CDR1 is MDHEN and CDR2 is SYDVKM. This CDR3 spans 14 amino acids. The table came from immunoSEQ multiplex PCR; TCRdb's copy has only in-frame clones and leaves some out. The sample lists fewer than 100,000 clones; approximately 90% were seen once. This specimen was peripheral blood, taken on day 0 of AZD1222 vaccination. This rearrangement joins TRBV28 to TRBJ1-2; D may be TRBD1 (5 bases). The TCR originated in an adult in good health. The CDR3: CASTHQQGYYGYTF. In nucleotides, the CDR3 is TGTGCCAGCACCCATCAGCAGGGCTACTATGGCTACACCTTC.